A selection of T cell receptor beta chains follows, all from one sample in a study of cytomegalovirus exposure and HLA in healthy donors. Repertoires were generated with immunoSEQ multiplex PCR, while TCRdb's copy carries only in-frame clones and drops some. The sample lists around 150,000 clones, just under 80% occurring once. Sequenced input: PBMCs. These receptors came from a man aged 18 to 29 in good health and CMV-seropositive. CDR3s leave out the opening cysteine and the closing phenylalanine or tryptophan. The order of the fields is V gene, J gene, clone size, CDR3 protein. Clone size is stated in some rows and not others, as once, few, many or a class when expanded.

>TRBV12-5|TRBJ2-1|.
ASGPPNEQF
>TRBV4-1|TRBJ2-5|.
ASSRGTSQETQY
>TRBV10-2|TRBJ1-2|.
ASSESNSYGYT
>TRBV28|TRBJ1-1|few
ASSAGAPEAF
>TRBV4-3|TRBJ1-5|.
ASVFSGGVSGPQH
>TRBV4-1|TRBJ1-2|.
ASSQDWGSGGYGYT
>TRBV9|TRBJ1-4|.
ASSVTPADRGREKLF
>TRBV2|TRBJ1-5|.
ASAGSLNRDQPQH
>TRBV10-3|TRBJ1-3|once
AISETTGAGNTIY
>TRBV6-1|TRBJ2-1|.
ASSEAHAILEGDEQF
>TRBV30|TRBJ1-2|.
AWSLEPVISYGYT
>TRBV20-1|TRBJ1-1|.
SARGGTEAF
>TRBV5-1|TRBJ1-1|.
ASSQDSEANTEAF
>TRBV7-9|TRBJ2-7|.
ASSTSSIAGPAYEQY
>TRBV28|TRBJ1-1|.
ASSFAGHLNTEAF
>TRBV11-2|TRBJ2-1|.
ASSFPSGSGYNEQF
>TRBV5-1|TRBJ2-1|.
ASGAWGRNEQF
>TRBV10-3|TRBJ2-2|.
AIVAGPGTRELF
>TRBV7-8|TRBJ1-1|.
ASSPPTGNTEAF
>TRBV7-8|TRBJ2-7|.
ASSPPGGGSIHEQY
>TRBV30|TRBJ2-7|.
AWKPPGRAFDEQY
>TRBV28|TRBJ2-7|.
ASSFGLPGSPYEQY
>TRBV15|TRBJ1-3|.
ATSNDRASGNTIY
>TRBV4-2|TRBJ2-7|few
ASSQVAQGGYNEQY
>TRBV29-1|TRBJ1-1|.
SVLDRDTEAF
>TRBV14|TRBJ2-7|few
ASSQGGLAGYEQY
>TRBV2|TRBJ1-2|once
ASSARLSDQGDYGYT
>TRBV11-2|TRBJ2-1|.
ASSASDGGDYNEQF
>TRBV19|TRBJ1-5|.
ASTRGSYSNQPQH
>TRBV27|TRBJ2-5|.
ASSLSGPGGSIGETQY
>TRBV6-6|.|.
ASSPTGSYEQY
>TRBV10-2|TRBJ1-2|.
ASSESGETTYGYT
>TRBV6-1|TRBJ1-2|.
ASTVGQYYGYT
>TRBV28|TRBJ2-5|.
ASSFQGARETQY
>TRBV27|TRBJ2-3|.
ASSLTSGSTDTQY
>TRBV18|TRBJ1-1|few
ASSAESNTEAF
>TRBV2|TRBJ2-3|.
ASTPGVMVGSDTQY
>TRBV7-2|TRBJ2-3|.
ASSFIPGQGPTDTQY
>TRBV2|TRBJ2-7|few
ASSGQGGGYEQY
>TRBV11-3|TRBJ1-5|.
ASSLGRGMGNQPQH
>TRBV6-5|TRBJ2-1|.
ASSYEQGGAGAF
>TRBV5-4|TRBJ2-5|.
ASSLLSTGGAETQY
>TRBV29-1|TRBJ2-7|.
SVEDRGYEQY
>TRBV27|TRBJ2-2|.
ASSITQTGWAGELF
>TRBV19|TRBJ2-3|.
ASSNPGTGPFTDTQY
>TRBV5-5|TRBJ2-2|.
ASRELWGDTGELF
>TRBV4-3|TRBJ1-1|once
ASSPAQRDTEAF
>TRBV19|TRBJ1-3|.
ASTTGDLGPNTIY
>TRBV5-5|TRBJ2-3|.
ASSHAGDTQY
>TRBV27|TRBJ2-1|few
ATEGDNEQF